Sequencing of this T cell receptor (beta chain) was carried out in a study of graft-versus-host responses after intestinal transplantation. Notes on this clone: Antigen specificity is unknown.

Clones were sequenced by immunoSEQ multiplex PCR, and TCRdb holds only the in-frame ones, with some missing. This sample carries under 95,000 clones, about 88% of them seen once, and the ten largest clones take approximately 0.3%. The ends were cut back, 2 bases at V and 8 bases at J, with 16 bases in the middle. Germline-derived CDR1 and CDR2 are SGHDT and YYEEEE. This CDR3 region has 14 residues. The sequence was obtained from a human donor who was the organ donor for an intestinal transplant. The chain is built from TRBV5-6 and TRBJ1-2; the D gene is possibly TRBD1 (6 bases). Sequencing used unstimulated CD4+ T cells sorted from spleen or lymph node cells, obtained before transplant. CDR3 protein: CASSLEQGVGGYTF. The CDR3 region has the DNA TGTGCCAGCAGCTTAGAACAGGGAGTAGGCGGCTACACCTTC. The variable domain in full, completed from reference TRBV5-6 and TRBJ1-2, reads DAGVTQSPTHLIKTRGQQVTLRCSPKSGHDTVSWYQQALGQGPQFIFQYYEEEERQRGNFPDRFSGHQFPNYSSELNVNALLLGDSALYLCASSLEQGVGGYTFGSGTRLTVV.